By sample share, the clone carrying this TCR beta chain is medium-sized. Its matching antigen is unknown. Antiretroviral therapy had run roughly three months, about 14 weeks, before follow-up blood collection. Whole blood was used without fractionation, so all unsorted peripheral T cells were included. In germline, CDR1 is MDHEN, CDR2 SYDVKM. The germline V and J ends were trimmed by 3 bases and 3 bases, with 9 bases remaining between them. The CDR3 length is 13 residues. This sample was included in a study of HIV-infected patients and healthy controls. Alpha and beta constant-region primers primed reverse transcription of about 500 ng RNA. Separate chain-specific third strand synthesis with multiplexing indices produced the alpha and beta libraries. Each CDR3 protein gets one entry after TCRdb re-called the 5' RACE reads with MiXCR. The repertoire has about 8,600 distinct CDR3 sequences, roughly 9.1% of them found once; the top ten carry over 8.5%.

Study results and limitations: CMV-associated CDR3s mostly grew nonsignificantly during therapy, while HIV-associated CDR3s declined significantly. Compared with untreated HIV+ repertoires, healthy controls showed roughly threefold more distinct CDR3s and higher Shannon diversity. Compared with controls, mean Gini indices were significantly raised in HIV-infected repertoires, possibly indicating oligoclonality.

The chain joins TRBV28 to TRBJ2-7; D is undetermined. The TCR comes from an adult with HIV infection. Source: blood, taken during antiretroviral therapy. CDR3 residues: CASSFGRSYEQYF. The CDR3 DNA reads as TGTGCCAGCAGTTTTGGCCGGAGCTACGAGCAGTACTTC.